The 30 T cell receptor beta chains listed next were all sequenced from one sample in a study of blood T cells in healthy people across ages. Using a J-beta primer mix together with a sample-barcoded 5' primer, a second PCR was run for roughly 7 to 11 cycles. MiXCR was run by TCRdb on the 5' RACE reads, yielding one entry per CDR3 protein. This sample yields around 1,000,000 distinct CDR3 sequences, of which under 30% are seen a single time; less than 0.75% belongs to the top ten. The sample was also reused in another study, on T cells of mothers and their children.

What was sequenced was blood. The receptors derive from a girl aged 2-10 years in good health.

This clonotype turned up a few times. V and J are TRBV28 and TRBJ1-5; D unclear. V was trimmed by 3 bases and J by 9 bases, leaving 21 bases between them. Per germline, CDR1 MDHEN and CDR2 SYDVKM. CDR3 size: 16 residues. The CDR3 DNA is TGTGCCAGCAGTTTGTTCGGCCAGGCCCTAATTTGGCCCCAGCATTTT. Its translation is CASSLFGQALIWPQHF.

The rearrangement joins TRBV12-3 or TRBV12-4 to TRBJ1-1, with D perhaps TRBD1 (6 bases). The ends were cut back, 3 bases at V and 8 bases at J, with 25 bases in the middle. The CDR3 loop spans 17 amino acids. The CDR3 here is CASSFVLGTRGTGEAFF. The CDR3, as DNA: TGTGCCAGCAGTTTCGTCTTAGGGACAAGGGGTACGGGGGAAGCTTTCTTT.

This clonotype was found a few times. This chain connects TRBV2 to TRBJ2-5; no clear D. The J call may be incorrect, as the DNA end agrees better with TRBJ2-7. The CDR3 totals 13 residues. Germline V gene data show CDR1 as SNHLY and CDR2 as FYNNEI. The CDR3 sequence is CASSVRLWYEQYF. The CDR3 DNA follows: TGTGCCAGCAGCGTAAGGTTGTGGTACGAGCAGTACTTC.

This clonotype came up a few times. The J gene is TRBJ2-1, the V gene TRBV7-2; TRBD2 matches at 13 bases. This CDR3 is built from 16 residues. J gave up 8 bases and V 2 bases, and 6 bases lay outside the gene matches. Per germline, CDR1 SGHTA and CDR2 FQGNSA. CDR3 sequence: CASSLQGTSGRDEQFF. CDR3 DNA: TGTGCCAGCAGCTTACAGGGAACTAGCGGGAGGGATGAGCAGTTCTTC. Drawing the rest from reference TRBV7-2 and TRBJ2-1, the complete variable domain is GAGVSQSPSNKVTEKGKDVELRCDPISGHTALYWYRQSLGQGLEFLIYFQGNSAPDKSGLPSDRFSAERTGGSVSTLTIQRTQQEDSAVYLCASSLQGTSGRDEQFFGPGTRLTVL.

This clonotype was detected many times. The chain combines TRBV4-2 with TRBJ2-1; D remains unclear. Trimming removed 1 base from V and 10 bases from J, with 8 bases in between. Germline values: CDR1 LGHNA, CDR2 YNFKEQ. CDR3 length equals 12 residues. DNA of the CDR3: TGTGCCAGCAGCCAAGCGAGTGACGAGCAGTTCTTC. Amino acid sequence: CASSQASDEQFF.

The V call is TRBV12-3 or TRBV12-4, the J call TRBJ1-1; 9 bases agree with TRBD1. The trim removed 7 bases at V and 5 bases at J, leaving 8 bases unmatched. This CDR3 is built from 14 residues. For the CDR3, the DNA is TGTGCCAGCAATTCCAACAGGGGGCATACTGAAGCTTTCTTT. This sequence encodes CASNSNRGHTEAFF.

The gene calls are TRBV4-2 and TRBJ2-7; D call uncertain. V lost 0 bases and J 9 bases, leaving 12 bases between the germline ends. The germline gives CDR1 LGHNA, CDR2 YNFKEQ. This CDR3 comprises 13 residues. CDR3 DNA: TGTGCCAGCAGCCAAGATCGAAAAGGTTTGCAGTACTTC. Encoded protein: CASSQDRKGLQYF.

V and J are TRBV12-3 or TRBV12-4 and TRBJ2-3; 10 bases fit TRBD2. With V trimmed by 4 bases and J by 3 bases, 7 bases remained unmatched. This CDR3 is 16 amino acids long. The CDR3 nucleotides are TGTGCCAGCAGTTCCTCTCTAGCGGGGGTGACAGATACGCAGTATTTT. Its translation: CASSSSLAGVTDTQYF.

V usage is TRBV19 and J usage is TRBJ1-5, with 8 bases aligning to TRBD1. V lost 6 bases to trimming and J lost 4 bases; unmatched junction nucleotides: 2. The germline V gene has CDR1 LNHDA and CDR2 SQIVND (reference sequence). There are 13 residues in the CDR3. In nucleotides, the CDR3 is TGTGCCAGTAGACAGGGGGAGAATCAGCCCCAGCATTTT. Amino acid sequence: CASRQGENQPQHF.

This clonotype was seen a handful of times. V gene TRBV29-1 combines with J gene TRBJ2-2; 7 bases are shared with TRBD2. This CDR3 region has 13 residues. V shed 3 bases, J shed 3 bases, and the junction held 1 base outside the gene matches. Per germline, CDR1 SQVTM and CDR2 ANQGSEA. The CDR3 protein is CSVEGGYTGELFF. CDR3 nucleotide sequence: TGCAGCGTTGAGGGGGGGTACACCGGGGAGCTGTTTTTT.

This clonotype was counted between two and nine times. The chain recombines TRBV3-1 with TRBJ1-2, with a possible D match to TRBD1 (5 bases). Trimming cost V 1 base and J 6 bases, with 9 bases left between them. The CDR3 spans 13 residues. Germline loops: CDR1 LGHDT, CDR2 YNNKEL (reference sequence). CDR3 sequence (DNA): TGTGCCAGCAGCCAAGTGCGACAGAATGGCTACACCTTC. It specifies CASSQVRQNGYTF.

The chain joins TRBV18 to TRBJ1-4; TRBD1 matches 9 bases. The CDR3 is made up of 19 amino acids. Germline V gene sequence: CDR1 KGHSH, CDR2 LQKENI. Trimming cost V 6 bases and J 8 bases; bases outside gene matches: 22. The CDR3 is CASSLYLSSGDRENEKLFF. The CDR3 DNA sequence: TGTGCCAGCTCTCTGTATCTATCGTCGGGGGACAGGGAGAACGAAAAACTGTTTTTT. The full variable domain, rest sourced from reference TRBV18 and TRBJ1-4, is NAGVMQNPRHLVRRRGQEARLRCSPMKGHSHVYWYRQLPEEGLKFMVYLQKENIIDESGMPKERFSAEFPKEGPSILRIQQVVRGDSAAYFCASSLYLSSGDRENEKLFFGSGTQLSVL.

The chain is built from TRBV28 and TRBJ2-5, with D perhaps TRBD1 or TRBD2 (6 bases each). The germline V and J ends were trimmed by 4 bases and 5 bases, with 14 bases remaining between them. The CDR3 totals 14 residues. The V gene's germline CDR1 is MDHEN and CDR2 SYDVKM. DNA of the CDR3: TGTGCCAGCAGTTCCCCCCAGGGGAGGGAGACCCAGTACTTC. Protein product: CASSSPQGRETQYF.

CDR3: CASSEGHNQETQYF. In DNA, the CDR3 is TGTGCCAGCAGCGAGGGGCATAACCAAGAGACCCAGTACTTC. V usage is TRBV7-3 and J usage is TRBJ2-5; D might be TRBD1 or TRBD2, each matching 5 bases. V was pared by 5 bases and J by 0 bases, with 10 bases between. The germline V gene encodes CDR1 SGHTA and CDR2 FQGTGA. The CDR3 length is 14 residues.

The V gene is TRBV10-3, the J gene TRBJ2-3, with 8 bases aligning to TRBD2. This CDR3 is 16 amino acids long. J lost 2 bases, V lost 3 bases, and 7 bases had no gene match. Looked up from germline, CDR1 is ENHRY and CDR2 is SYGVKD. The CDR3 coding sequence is TGTGCCATCAGTGACAGGGCGGGGGGTACCACAGATACGCAGTATTTT. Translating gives CAISDRAGGTTDTQYF.

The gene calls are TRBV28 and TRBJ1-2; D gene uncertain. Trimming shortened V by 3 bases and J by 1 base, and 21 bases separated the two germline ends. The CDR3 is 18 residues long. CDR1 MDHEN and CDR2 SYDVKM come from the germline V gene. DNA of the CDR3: TGTGCCAGCAGTTTTCTCCGACCCGACTCGGCGGATAACTATGGCTACACCTTC. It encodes CASSFLRPDSADNYGYTF.

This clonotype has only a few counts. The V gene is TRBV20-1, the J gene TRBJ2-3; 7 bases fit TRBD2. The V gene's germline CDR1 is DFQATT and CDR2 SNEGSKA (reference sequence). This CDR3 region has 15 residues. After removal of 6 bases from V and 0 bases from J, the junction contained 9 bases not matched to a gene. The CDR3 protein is CSAQAASGSTDTQYF. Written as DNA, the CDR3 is TGCAGTGCCCAAGCGGCTAGCGGAAGCACAGATACGCAGTATTTT.

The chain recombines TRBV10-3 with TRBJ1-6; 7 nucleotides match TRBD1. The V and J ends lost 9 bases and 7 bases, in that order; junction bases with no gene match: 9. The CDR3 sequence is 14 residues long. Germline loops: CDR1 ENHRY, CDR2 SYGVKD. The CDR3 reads CAISPGQKNSPLHF. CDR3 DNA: TGTGCCATTAGTCCGGGACAGAAAAATTCACCCCTCCACTTT.

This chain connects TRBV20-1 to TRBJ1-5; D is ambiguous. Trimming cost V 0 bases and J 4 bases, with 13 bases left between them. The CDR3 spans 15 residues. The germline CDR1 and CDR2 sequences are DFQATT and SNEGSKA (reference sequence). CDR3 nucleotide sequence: TGCAGTGCTAGAGACCCGAGCCCCGAAAATCAGCCCCAGCATTTT. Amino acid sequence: CSARDPSPENQPQHF.

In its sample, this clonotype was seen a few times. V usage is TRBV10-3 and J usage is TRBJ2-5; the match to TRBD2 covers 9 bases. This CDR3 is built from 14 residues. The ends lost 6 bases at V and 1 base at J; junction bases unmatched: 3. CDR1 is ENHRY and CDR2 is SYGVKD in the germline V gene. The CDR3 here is CAIRGTSSQETQYF. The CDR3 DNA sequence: TGTGCCATCAGAGGGACTAGCAGCCAAGAGACCCAGTACTTC.

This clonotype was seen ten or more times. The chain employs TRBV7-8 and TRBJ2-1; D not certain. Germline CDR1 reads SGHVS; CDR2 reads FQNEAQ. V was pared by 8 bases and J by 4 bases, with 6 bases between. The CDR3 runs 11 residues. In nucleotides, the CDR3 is TGTGCCAGCCGGACGTACAATGAGCAGTTCTTC. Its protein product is CASRTYNEQFF.

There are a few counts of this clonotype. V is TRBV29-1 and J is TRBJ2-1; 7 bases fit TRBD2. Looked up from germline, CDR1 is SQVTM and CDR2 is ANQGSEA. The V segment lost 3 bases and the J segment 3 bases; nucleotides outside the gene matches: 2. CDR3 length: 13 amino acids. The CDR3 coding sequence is TGCAGCGTTGAGGGGGGGTTCTACAATGAGCAGTTCTTC. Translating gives CSVEGGFYNEQFF.

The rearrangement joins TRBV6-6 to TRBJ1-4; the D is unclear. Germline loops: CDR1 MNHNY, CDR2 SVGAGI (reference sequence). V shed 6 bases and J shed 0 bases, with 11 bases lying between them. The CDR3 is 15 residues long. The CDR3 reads CASRLSPATNEKLFF. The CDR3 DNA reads TGTGCCAGCAGACTGTCACCTGCAACTAATGAAAAACTGTTTTTT.

CDR3 protein: CASSISGLSYEQYF. CDR3 nucleotides: TGTGCCAGCAGCATTAGCGGGCTATCCTACGAGCAGTACTTC. The chain recombines TRBV7-9 with TRBJ2-7, with TRBD2 matching 7 bases. The V gene's germline CDR1 is SEHNR and CDR2 FQNEAQ (reference sequence). V shed 5 bases and J 1 base; nucleotides not matched to a gene: 5. The CDR3 length is 14 residues. Looking up the rest from reference TRBV7-9 and TRBJ2-7 gives the full variable domain: DTGVSQNPRHKITKRGQNVTFRCDPISEHNRLYWYRQTLGQGPEFLTYFQNEAQLEKSRLLSDRFSAERPKGSFSTLEIQRTEQGDSAMYLCASSISGLSYEQYFGPGTRLTVT.

In DNA, the CDR3 is TGCAGCGCGGGACTGGGCTACGAGCAGTACTTC. Translating gives CSAGLGYEQYF. The chain employs TRBV29-1 and TRBJ2-5; a possible D gene is TRBD2 (6 bases). The tail of the sequence fits TRBJ2-7 better, so the J call may be wrong. Germline V lookup: CDR1 SQVTM, CDR2 ANQGSEA. The CDR3 length is 11 residues.

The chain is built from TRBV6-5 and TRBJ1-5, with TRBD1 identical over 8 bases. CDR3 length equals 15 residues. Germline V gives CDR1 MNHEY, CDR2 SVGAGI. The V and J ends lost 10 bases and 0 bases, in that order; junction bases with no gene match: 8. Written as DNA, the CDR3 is TGTGCCACCAGGGACAGGTCAAATAGCAATCAGCCCCAGCATTTT. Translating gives CATRDRSNSNQPQHF.

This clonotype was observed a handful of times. For the CDR3, the DNA is TGCAGCGCCGAGACTACGGTTGGCGAGCAGTTCTTC. Residues: CSAETTVGEQFF. The rearrangement joins TRBV29-1 to TRBJ2-1; maybe TRBD2 (5 bases). Trimming stripped 7 bases from V and 10 bases from J, with 17 bases between. This CDR3 is built from 12 residues. CDR1 is SQVTM and CDR2 is ANQGSEA in the germline V gene.

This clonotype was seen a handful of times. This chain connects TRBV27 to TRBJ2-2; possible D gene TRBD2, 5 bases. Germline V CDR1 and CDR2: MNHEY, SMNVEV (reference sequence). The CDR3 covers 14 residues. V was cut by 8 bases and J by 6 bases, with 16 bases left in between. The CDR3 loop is CASGYSEAAGELFF. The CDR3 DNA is TGTGCCAGCGGGTATAGCGAGGCGGCCGGGGAGCTGTTTTTT.

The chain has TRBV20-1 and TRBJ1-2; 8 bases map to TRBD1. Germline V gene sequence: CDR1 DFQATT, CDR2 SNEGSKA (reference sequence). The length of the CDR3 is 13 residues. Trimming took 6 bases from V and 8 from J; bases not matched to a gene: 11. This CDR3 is CSATPDRVKGYTF. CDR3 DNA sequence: TGCAGTGCCACCCCGGACAGGGTTAAGGGCTACACCTTC.

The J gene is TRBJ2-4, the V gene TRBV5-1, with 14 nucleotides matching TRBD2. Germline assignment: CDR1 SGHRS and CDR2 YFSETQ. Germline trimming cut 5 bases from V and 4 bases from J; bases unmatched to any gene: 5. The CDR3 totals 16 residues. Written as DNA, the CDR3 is TGCGCCAGCAGGCCCGGGACTAGCGGGGGTAAAAACATTCAGTACTTC. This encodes CASRPGTSGGKNIQYF.